A few counts support the clone carrying this TCR beta chain. This sample is part of a study of beta chain features in type 1 diabetes. The length of the CDR3 is 11 residues. CDR1 is LGHNA and CDR2 is YNFKEQ in the germline V gene. Trimming pared 0 bases from V and 11 bases from J, leaving 7 bases between. Expressed TCRB transcripts were sequenced after all isolated RNA was converted to cDNA. Profiled with immunoSEQ multiplex PCR; TCRdb holds only in-frame clones, not every one. The sample consists of over 150,000 clones, less than 9.5% of them appearing once. V usage is TRBV4-2 and J usage is TRBJ1-1; D not certain. The clonotype originates from a man younger than 35 in good health. The sample consisted of central memory CD4+ T cells from blood. The CDR3 bases are TGTGCCAGCAGCCAAGACACGGTTGCTTTCTTT. This sequence encodes CASSQDTVAFF.